This T cell receptor beta chain was recovered during a study of blood T cells in healthy people across ages. Points from the study as a whole: Possibly confounding the expanded clonotype changes was the fact that donor CMV status was unknown. With age, beta diversity per million T cells declined roughly linearly, significantly by roughly 40.

Next came a second PCR, run for about 7 to 12 cycles, which used a sample-barcoded 5' primer along with a J-beta primer mix. A template-switch adaptor that had 12 random nucleotides put a tag on each cDNA molecule. TCRdb used MiXCR to reprocess the 5' RACE reads, holding one entry per CDR3 protein. This sample has hundreds of thousands of distinct CDR3 sequences, with around half found just once. It was 8 to 10 milliliters of peripheral blood that were drawn from each donor. V trimming: 5 bases; J trimming: 7 bases; junction bases outside the gene matches: 5. Germline lookup yields CDR1 MGHDK and CDR2 SYGVNS. This CDR3 has 13 residues. As for this clonotype: Its target is not known.

Source material: blood. This sequence joins TRBV25-1 and TRBJ1-1; 9 bases fit TRBD1. This sequence was found in a man older than 75 in good health. CDR3 residues: CASSSQGAIEAFF. Written as DNA, the CDR3 is TGTGCCAGCAGTTCACAGGGGGCCATTGAAGCTTTCTTT.